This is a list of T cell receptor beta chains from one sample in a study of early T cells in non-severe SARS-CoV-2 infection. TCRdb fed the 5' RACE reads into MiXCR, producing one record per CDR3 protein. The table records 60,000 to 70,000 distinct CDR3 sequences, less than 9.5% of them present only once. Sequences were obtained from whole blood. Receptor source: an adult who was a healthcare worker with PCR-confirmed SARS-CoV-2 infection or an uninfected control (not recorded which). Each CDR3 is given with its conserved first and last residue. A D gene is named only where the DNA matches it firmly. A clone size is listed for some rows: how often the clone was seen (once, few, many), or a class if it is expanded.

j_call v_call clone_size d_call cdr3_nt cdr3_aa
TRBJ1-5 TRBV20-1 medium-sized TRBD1 TGCAGTGCTGCGGGACAGACAAATCAGCCCCAGCATTTT CSAAGQTNQPQHF
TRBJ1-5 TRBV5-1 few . TGCGCCAGCAGCTTGGGGGCACCCGGTCAGCCCCAGCATTTT CASSLGAPGQPQHF
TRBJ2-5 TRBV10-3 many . TGTGCCATCGCGGCAGGCCAAGAGACCCAGTACTTC CAIAAGQETQYF
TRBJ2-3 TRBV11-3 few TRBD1 TGTGCCAGCAGCTTAGGACTCCAGGGGGCTACAGATACGCAGTATTTT CASSLGLQGATDTQYF
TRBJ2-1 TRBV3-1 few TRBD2 TGTGCCAGCAGCCAAGACCGTGCGGGAGTTGGTGAGCAGTTCTTC CASSQDRAGVGEQFF
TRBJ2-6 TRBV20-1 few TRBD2 TGCAGTGCTAGAGATCATACCGGGACTAGCGGGAAGGGGGCCAACGTCCTGACTTTC CSARDHTGTSGKGANVLTF
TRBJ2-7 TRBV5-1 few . TGCGCCAGCAGCCAGGACGTCGGCAGCTCCTACGAGCAGTACTTC CASSQDVGSSYEQYF
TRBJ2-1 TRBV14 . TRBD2 TGTGCCAGCAGCCGTATAGCGGGGAGTTCCTACAATGAGCAGTTCTTC CASSRIAGSSYNEQFF
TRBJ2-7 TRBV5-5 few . TGTGCCAGCAGCCCCGCGTCGTCCCCCTACGAGCAGTACTTC CASSPASSPYEQYF
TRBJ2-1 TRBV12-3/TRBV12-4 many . TGTGCCAGCAGTTTTGTGGGGTTCAATGAGCAGTTCTTC CASSFVGFNEQFF
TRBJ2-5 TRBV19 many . TGTGCCAGTAGTATAGAGGGAGACGGCGAGACCCAGTACTTC CASSIEGDGETQYF
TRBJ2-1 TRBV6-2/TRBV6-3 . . TGTGCCAGCAGTTACTCGCCCAATGAGCAGTTCTTC CASSYSPNEQFF
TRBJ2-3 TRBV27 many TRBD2 TGTGCCAGCAGCCTCAGCGGGGGGGCAGGCGGTACGCAGTATTTT CASSLSGGAGGTQYF
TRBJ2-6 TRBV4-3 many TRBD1 TGCGCCAGCAGCCAAGAAGCAGGGGGCTGGTCTGGGGCCAACGTCCTGACTTTC CASSQEAGGWSGANVLTF
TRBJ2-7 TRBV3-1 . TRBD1 TGTGCCAGCAGCCGGGACAGGGCACAGGAGCAGTACTTC CASSRDRAQEQYF
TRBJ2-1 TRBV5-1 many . TGCGCCAGCAGCTGGGGCGTCGGTTATGAGCAGTTCTTC CASSWGVGYEQFF
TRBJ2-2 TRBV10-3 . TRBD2 TGTGCCACCAATCTAGCGGGAGGTGCCGGGGAGCTGTTTTTT CATNLAGGAGELFF
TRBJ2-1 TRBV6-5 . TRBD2 TGTGCCAGCAGTAGCGGGAGTATGCAGTTCTTC CASSSGSMQFF
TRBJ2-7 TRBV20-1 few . TGCAGTGCTAGAGATTCGGCAGGGCCGACCTACGAGCAGTACTTC CSARDSAGPTYEQYF
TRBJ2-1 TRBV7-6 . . TGTGCCAGCAGCTTAGGGAGCCGCAATGAGCAGTTCTTC CASSLGSRNEQFF
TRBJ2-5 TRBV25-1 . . TGTGCCAGCAGTGAAACCAAGCGCCTCCTTAACCAAGAGACCCAGTACTTC CASSETKRLLNQETQYF
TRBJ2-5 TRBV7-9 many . TGTGCCAGCAGCCTATTGGGGGGTCAAGAGACCCAGTACTTC CASSLLGGQETQYF
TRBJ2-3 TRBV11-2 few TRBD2 TGTGCCAGCAGCCGAAATTCACCTCTAGCGGCCCCTCCCGGAGATACGCAGTATTTT CASSRNSPLAAPPGDTQYF
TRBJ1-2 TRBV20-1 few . TGCAGTGCTAGAGATTCTGCGGGACAAAGCTATGGCTACACCTTC CSARDSAGQSYGYTF
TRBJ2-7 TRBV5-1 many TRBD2 TGCGCCAGCAGCCCGGAAGCCGTTCTAGCGGGGGACTACGAGCAGTACTTC CASSPEAVLAGDYEQYF
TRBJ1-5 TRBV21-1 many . TGTGCCAGCAGCAAGATTGGGCAGGCCAGCAATCAGCCCCAGCATTTT CASSKIGQASNQPQHF
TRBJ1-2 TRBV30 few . TGTGCCTGGACCCCCGGACAGCACGGCTACACCTTC CAWTPGQHGYTF
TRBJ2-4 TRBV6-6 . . TGTGCCAGCAGTACCCAGGGGGGCGGTTGGGACATTCAGTACTTC CASSTQGGGWDIQYF
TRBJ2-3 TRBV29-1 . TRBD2 TGCAGCGTGCCGAGACTAGCGGGAGGATCAGATACGCAGTATTTT CSVPRLAGGSDTQYF
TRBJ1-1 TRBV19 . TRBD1 TGTGCCAGTAGTATGGCCACAGGGGGCTACGCTTTCTTT CASSMATGGYAFF
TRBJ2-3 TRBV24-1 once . TGTGCCACCAGTGATTTGAAGGGGCCCTTCTTCACAGATACGCAGTATTTT CATSDLKGPFFTDTQYF
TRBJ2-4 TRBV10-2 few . TGCGCCAGCAGTGCCCGGTGGGCAGGGGGGACGAACATTCAGTACTTC CASSARWAGGTNIQYF
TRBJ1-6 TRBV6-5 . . TGTGCCAGCAGTTACGGCAACCCTAATTCACCCCTCCACTTT CASSYGNPNSPLHF
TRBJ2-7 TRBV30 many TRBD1 TGTGCCTGGAGTGTACTCGGAGACAGGGCTCCTCCCTACGAGCAGTACTTC CAWSVLGDRAPPYEQYF
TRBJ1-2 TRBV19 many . TGTGCCAGTAGTAGAAGCACAGCTACAGTGGGCTACACCTTC CASSRSTATVGYTF
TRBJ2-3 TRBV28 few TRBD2 TGTGCCAGCAGTGAGATAAATAGCGGGAGTGGAGATACGCAGTATTTT CASSEINSGSGDTQYF
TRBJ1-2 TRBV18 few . TGTGCCAGCTCACCACGGGTGGAGGACTATGGCTACACCTTC CASSPRVEDYGYTF
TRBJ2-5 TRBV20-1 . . TGCAGTGCTAGAGGCCGTAGCCATGGGACCCAGTACTTC CSARGRSHGTQYF
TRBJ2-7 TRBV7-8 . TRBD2 TGTGCCAGCAGCTTTACTAGCGGGGAACCAGACTACGAGCAGTACTTC CASSFTSGEPDYEQYF
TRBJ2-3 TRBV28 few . TGTGCCAGCCAGAGGTATCCTGCAGATACGCAGTATTTT CASQRYPADTQYF
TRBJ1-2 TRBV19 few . TGTGCCAGTAGTATATCGGCTGGCGCAGGCCCCGGCTACACCTTC CASSISAGAGPGYTF
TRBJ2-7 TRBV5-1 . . TGCGCCAGCAGCTTGAGGGAGATCGGAAACGAGCAGTACTTC CASSLREIGNEQYF
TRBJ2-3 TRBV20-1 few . TGCAGTGCTAGTAGACAGATAAGCACAGATACGCAGTATTTT CSASRQISTDTQYF
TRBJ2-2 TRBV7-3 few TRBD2 TGTGCCAGCAGCCAGGAGCGGGGAGCCGGGGAGCTGTTTTTT CASSQERGAGELFF
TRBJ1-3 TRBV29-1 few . TGCAGCGTTGAGAACAGCGGAAACACCATATATTTT CSVENSGNTIYF